Given below is one TCR beta chain in context. Its antigen remains unidentified. There are 13 residues in the CDR3. Germline values: CDR1 SGHRS, CDR2 YFSETQ. V lost 0 bases and J lost 5, with 8 bases in between. This specimen comes from a study of T cell responses to AZD1222 COVID-19 vaccine. Study outcomes and limitations: Spike was spanned by vaccine-associated CD4 TCRs, with dominance at 160-218 and 743-854. It was only after the peak T cell response that any repertoires were sampled. Reportedly, nearly half of unique spike TCRs recognized epitopes outside B.1.351/B.1.1.7 mutations. Among the donors, most were white British and more were female, and clonal diversity was possibly underestimated.

Repertoires were generated with immunoSEQ multiplex PCR, while TCRdb's copy carries only in-frame clones and drops some. The repertoire consists of over 100,000 clones, with about 82% occurring once and the leading ten covering approximately 12%. The source is an adult in good health. The starting material was peripheral blood, obtained on day 0 of AZD1222 vaccination. The rearrangement links TRBV5-1 to TRBJ1-1, with a possible D match to TRBD1 (5 bases). The CDR3 here is CASSLVGVTEAFF. CDR3 nucleotides: TGCGCCAGCAGCTTGGTGGGGGTGACTGAAGCTTTCTTT.